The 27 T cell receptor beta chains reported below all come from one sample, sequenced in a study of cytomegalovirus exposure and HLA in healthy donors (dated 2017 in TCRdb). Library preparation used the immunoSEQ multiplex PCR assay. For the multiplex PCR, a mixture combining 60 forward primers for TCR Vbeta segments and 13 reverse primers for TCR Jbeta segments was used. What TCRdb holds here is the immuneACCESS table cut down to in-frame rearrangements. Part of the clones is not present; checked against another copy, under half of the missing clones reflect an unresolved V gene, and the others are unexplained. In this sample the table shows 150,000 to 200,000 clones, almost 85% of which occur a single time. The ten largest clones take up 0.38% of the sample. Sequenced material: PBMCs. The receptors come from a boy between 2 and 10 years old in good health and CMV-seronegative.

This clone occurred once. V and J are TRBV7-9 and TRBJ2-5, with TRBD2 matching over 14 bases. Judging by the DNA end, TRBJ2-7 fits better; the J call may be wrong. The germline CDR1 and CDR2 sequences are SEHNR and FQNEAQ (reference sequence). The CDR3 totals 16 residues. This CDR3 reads CASSPVGLAGVYEQYF. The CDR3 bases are TGTGCCAGCAGCCCCGTGGGACTAGCGGGAGTCTACGAGCAGTACTTC.

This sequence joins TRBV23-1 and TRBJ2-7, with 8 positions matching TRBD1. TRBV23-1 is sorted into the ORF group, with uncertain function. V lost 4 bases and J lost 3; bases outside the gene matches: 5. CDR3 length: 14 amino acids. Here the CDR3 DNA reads TGCGCCAGCAGTCGTACAGGGGGAAACTACGAGCAGTACTTC. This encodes CASSRTGGNYEQYF.

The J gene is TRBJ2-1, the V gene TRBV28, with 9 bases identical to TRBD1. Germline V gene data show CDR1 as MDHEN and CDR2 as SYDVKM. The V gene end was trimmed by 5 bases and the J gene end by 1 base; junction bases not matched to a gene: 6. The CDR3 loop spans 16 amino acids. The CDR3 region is CASSRRQGGSYNEQFF. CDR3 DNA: TGTGCCAGCAGTCGCCGACAGGGGGGTTCCTACAATGAGCAGTTCTTC.

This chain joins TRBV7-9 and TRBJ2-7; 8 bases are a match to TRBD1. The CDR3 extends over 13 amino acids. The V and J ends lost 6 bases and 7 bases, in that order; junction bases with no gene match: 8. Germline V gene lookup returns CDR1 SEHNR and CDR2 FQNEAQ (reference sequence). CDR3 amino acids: CASRTDRGGEQYF. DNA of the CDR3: TGTGCCAGCAGAACAGACAGGGGCGGAGAGCAGTACTTC.

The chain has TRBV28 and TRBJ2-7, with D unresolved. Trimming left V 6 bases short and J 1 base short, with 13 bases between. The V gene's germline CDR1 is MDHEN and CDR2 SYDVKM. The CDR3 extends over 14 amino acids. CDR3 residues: CASSRRRVSYEQYF. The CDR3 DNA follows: TGTGCCAGCAGCCGACGCCGGGTTTCCTACGAGCAGTACTTC.

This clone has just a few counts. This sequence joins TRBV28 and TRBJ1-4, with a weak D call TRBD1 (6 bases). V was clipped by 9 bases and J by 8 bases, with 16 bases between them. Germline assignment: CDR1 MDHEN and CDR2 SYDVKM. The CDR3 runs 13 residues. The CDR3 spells CASTAGAREKLFF. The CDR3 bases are TGTGCCAGTACAGCGGGGGCGCGGGAAAAACTGTTTTTT.

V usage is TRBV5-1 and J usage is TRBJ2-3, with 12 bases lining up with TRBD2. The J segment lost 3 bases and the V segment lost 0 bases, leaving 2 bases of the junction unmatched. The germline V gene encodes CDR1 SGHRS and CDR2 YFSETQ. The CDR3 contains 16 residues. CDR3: CASSLALAGGTDTQYF. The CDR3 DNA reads TGCGCCAGCAGCTTGGCCCTAGCGGGAGGGACAGATACGCAGTATTTT.

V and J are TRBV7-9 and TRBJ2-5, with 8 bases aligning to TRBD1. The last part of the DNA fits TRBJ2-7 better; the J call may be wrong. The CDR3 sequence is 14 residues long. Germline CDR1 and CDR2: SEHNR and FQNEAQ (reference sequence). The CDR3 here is CASSWDRSSYEQYF. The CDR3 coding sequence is TGTGCCAGCAGCTGGGACAGGAGCTCCTACGAGCAGTACTTC.

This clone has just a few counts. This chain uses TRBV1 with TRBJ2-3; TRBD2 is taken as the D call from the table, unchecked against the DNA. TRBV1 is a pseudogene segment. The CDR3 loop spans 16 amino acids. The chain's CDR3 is CTTLKKREGRGDTQYF. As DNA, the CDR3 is TGCACCACGCTGAAGAAGCGGGAGGGCCGAGGAGATACGCAGTATTTT.

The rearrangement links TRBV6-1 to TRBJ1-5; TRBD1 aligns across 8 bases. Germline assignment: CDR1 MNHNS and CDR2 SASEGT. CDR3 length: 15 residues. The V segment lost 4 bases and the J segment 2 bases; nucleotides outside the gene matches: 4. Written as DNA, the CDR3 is TGTGCCAGCAGTGGTTTGGACAGGGGCAATCAGCCCCAGCATTTT. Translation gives CASSGLDRGNQPQHF.

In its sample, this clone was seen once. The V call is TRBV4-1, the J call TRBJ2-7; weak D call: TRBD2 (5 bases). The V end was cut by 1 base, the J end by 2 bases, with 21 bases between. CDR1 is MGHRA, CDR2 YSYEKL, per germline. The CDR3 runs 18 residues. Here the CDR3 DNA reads TGCGCCAGCAGCCAAGTCGAGGGCAGCGGACCAAGCCCCTACGAGCAGTACTTC. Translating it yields CASSQVEGSGPSPYEQYF.

The CDR3 region has the DNA TGCGCCAGCAGCCAAAGGCCGGCGGACTCCTACAATGAGCAGTTCTTC. This codes for CASSQRPADSYNEQFF. V usage is TRBV4-1 and J usage is TRBJ2-1; no reliable D call. The length of the CDR3 is 16 residues. V was pared by 2 bases and J by 0 bases, with 11 bases between. CDR1 MGHRA and CDR2 YSYEKL come from the germline V gene.

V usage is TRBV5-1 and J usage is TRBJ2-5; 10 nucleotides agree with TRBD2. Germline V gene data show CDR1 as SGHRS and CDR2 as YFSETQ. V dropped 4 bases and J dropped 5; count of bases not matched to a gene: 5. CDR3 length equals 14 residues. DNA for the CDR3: TGCGCCAGCAGCCGGGAGCGGGAGGGGGAGACCCAGTACTTC. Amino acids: CASSREREGETQYF.

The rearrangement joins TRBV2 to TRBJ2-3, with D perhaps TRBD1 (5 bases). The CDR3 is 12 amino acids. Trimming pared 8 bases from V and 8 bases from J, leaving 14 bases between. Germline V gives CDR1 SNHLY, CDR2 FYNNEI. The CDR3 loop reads CASSSDTSTQYF. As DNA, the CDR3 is TGTGCCAGCTCGTCGGACACGAGTACGCAGTATTTT.

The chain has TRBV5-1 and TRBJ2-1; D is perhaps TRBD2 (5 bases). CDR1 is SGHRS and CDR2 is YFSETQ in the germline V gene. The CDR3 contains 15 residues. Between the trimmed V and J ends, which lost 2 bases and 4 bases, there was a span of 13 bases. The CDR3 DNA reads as TGCGCCAGCAGCTTAGAGCCGGACTTTTACAATGAGCAGTTCTTC. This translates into CASSLEPDFYNEQFF.

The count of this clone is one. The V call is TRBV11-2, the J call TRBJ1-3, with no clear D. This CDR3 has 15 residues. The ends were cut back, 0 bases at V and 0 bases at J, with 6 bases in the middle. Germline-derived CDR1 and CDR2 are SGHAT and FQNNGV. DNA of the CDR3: TGTGCCAGCAGCTTAGACCCCGGCTCTGGAAACACCATATATTTT. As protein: CASSLDPGSGNTIYF.

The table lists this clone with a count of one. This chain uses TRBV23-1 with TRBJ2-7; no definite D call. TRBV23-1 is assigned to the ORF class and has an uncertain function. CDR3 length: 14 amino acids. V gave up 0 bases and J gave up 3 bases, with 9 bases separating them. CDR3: CASSQSPILYEQYF. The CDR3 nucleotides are TGCGCCAGCAGTCAATCACCTATCCTCTACGAGCAGTACTTC.

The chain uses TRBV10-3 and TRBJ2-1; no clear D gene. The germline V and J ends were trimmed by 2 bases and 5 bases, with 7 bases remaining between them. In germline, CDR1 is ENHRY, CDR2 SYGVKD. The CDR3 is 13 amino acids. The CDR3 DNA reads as TGTGCCATCAGTGAGCCCCTAGACAATGAGCAGTTCTTC. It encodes CAISEPLDNEQFF.

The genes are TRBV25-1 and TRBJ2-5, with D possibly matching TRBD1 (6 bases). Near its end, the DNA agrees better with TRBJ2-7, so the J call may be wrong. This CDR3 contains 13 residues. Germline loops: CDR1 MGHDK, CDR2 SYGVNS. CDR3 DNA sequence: TGTGCCAGCAGTGAGAGACAGGCTTACGAGCAGTACTTC. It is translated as CASSERQAYEQYF.

CDR3 residues: CASSFRQGAGYEQYF. In DNA, the CDR3 is TGTGCCAGCAGCTTTAGACAGGGGGCGGGTTACGAGCAGTACTTC. V and J are TRBV6-5 and TRBJ2-7; 10 positions agree with TRBD1. Trimming at V came to 6 bases and at J to 4 bases, leaving 9 bases not matched to a gene. CDR1 is MNHEY and CDR2 is SVGAGI in the germline V gene. This CDR3 region has 15 residues.

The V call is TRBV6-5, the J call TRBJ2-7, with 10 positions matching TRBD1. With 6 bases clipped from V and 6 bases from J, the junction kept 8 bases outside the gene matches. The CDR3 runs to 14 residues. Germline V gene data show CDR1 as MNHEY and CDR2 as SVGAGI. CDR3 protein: CASRPRDRGLEQYF. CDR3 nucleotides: TGTGCCAGCAGGCCCCGGGACAGGGGACTCGAGCAGTACTTC.

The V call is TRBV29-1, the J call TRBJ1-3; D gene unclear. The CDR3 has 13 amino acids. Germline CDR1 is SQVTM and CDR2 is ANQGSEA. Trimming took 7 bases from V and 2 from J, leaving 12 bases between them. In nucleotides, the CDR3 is TGCAGCGCCCTCACGGGGACTGGAAACACCATATATTTT. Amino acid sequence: CSALTGTGNTIYF.

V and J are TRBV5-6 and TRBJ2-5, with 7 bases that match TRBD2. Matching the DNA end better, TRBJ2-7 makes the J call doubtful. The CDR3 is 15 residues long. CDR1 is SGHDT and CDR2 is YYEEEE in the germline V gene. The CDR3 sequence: CASSFPTSDFYEQYF. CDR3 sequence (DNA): TGTGCCAGCAGCTTTCCAACTAGCGACTTTTACGAGCAGTACTTC.

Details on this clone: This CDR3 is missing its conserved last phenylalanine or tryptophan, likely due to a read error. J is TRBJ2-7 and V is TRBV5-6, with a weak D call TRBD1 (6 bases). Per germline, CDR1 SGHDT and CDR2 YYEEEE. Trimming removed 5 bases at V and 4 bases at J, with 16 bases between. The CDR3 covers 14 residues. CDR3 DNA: TGTGCCAGCAGAAAAACTGGACAGAGTTACGAGCAGTACCTC. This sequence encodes CASRKTGQSYEQYL.

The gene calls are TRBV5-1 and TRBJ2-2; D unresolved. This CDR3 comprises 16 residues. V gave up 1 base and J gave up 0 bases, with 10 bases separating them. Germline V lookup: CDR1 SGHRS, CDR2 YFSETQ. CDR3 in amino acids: CASSLSRSTNTGELFF. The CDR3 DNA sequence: TGCGCCAGCAGCTTGTCGAGATCCACGAACACCGGGGAGCTGTTTTTT.

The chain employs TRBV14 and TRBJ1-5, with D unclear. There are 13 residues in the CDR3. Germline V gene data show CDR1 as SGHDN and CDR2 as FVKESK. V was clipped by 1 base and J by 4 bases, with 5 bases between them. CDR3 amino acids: CASSQGGNQPQHF. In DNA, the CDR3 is TGTGCCAGCAGCCAAGGCGGAAATCAGCCCCAGCATTTT.

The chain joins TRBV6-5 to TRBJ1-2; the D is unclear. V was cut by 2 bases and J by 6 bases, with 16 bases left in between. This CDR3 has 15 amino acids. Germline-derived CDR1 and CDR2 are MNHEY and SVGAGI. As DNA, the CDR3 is TGTGCCAGCAGTTACCATCCCCGAAACTCGGATGGCTACACCTTC. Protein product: CASSYHPRNSDGYTF.